These 8 T cell receptor beta chains originate from one sample sequenced in a study of blood T cell repertoires in COVID-19. The assay was immunoSEQ multiplex PCR, and TCRdb's table has in-frame clones only and misses some. Here the sample spans about 200,000 clones, roughly 90% being singletons. Sequenced input: peripheral blood. Receptors originate from a man between 18 and 29 years old with active or convalescent COVID-19.

The V call is TRBV5-6, the J call TRBJ2-7; TRBD1 matches 7 bases. V shed 3 bases, J shed 2 bases, and the junction held 8 bases outside the gene matches. This CDR3 has 15 residues. CDR1 and CDR2 from the germline V gene are SGHDT and YYEEEE. In DNA form, the CDR3 reads TGTGCCAGCAGCTCATGGGACAGAGCGCCCTACGAGCAGTACTTC. Protein sequence: CASSSWDRAPYEQYF.

The J gene is TRBJ2-6, the V gene TRBV4-1, with a weak D call TRBD1 (6 bases). Per the germline V gene, CDR1 is MGHRA and CDR2 is YSYEKL. V lost 0 bases and J lost 12, with 15 bases in between. This CDR3 region has 15 residues. The CDR3 DNA follows: TGCGCCAGCAGCCAAGAGGCAGGGGTCTTTGTCGTCCTGACTTTC. This encodes CASSQEAGVFVVLTF.

The genes are TRBV14 and TRBJ2-1; the match to TRBD2 covers 7 bases. The CDR3 is made up of 15 amino acids. Trimming took 4 bases from V and 10 from J; bases not matched to a gene: 13. Germline V gene data show CDR1 as SGHDN and CDR2 as FVKESK. The CDR3 here is CASSRPGLYPLEQFF. CDR3 coding DNA: TGTGCCAGCAGCCGGCCGGGACTATATCCTCTGGAGCAGTTCTTC. The full variable domain, in which reference TRBV14 and TRBJ2-1 provide the parts outside the CDR3, is EAGVTQFPSHSVIEKGQTVTLRCDPISGHDNLYWYRRVMGKEIKFLLHFVKESKQDESGMPNNRFLAERTGGTYSTLKVQPAELEDSGVYFCASSRPGLYPLEQFFGPGTRLTVL.

The chain joins TRBV3-1 (or the pseudogene TRBV3-2) to TRBJ2-4; 8 positions agree with TRBD2. This CDR3 has 17 amino acids. Germline CDR1 reads LGHDT; CDR2 reads YNNKEL (reference sequence). V dropped 3 bases and J dropped 1; count of bases not matched to a gene: 8. CDR3 amino acids: CASSQEGTRGAKNIQYF. CDR3 nucleotides: TGTGCCAGCAGCCAGGAAGGGACTAGGGGGGCCAAAAACATTCAGTACTTC.

DNA for the CDR3: TGTGCCAGCAGCTTCTTTAGCGGCCATACGGGAGATACGCAGTATTTT. Translated, it gives CASSFFSGHTGDTQYF. The J gene is TRBJ2-3, the V gene TRBV7-9; D is possibly TRBD2 (6 bases). CDR3 length equals 16 residues. Deletions cut 3 bases from V and 5 bases from J, with 18 bases between. Germline assignment: CDR1 SEHNR and CDR2 FQNEAQ (reference sequence).

On this clone itself: The junction does not match germline at one end; this may be a read error. This chain uses TRBV10-2 with TRBJ1-5, with 12 bases that match TRBD1. This CDR3 is built from 16 residues. Germline-derived CDR1 and CDR2 are WSHSY and SAAADI. The DNA for the CDR3 is TGCGCCAGCACGCCTGCCGGGACAGGGGGCAAACAGCCCCAGCATTTT. It encodes CASTPAGTGGKQPQHF.

V is TRBV7-3 and J is TRBJ1-2, with 7 bases aligning to TRBD1. CDR1 and CDR2 (germline): SGHTA, FQGTGA. The CDR3 length is 14 residues. V lost 5 bases, J lost 4 bases, and 7 bases stayed unmatched. The CDR3 protein is CASSPQGTAYGYTF. The CDR3 DNA is TGTGCCAGCAGCCCCCAGGGGACAGCCTATGGCTACACCTTC.

CDR3 sequence reads: CASRASGSSYGYTF. The CDR3 nucleotides are TGTGCCAGCAGGGCTTCAGGGTCGAGTTATGGCTACACCTTC. This sequence joins TRBV6-5 and TRBJ1-2; weak D call: TRBD1 (5 bases). The germline V gene has CDR1 MNHEY and CDR2 SVGAGI. CDR3 length equals 14 residues. Trimming removed 6 bases from V and 5 bases from J, with 16 bases in between.